This TCR beta chain came from a study of blood T cell repertoires in COVID-19. Produced via immunoSEQ multiplex PCR; TCRdb's table is partial and in-frame only. The sample holds about 40,000 clones, 88% seen once. The count of this clone is one. Trimming cost V 1 base and J 0 bases, with 4 bases left between them. CDR1 SNHLY and CDR2 FYNNEI come from the germline V gene. The CDR3 extends over 15 amino acids. This TCR derives from a woman in her seventies with acute or convalescent COVID-19. The sample consisted of peripheral blood. J is TRBJ2-6 and V is TRBV2, with D unresolved. Here the CDR3 reads CASSEVSSGANVLTF. The CDR3 DNA is TGTGCCAGCAGTGAAGTGAGCTCTGGGGCCAACGTCCTGACTTTC.